This T cell receptor beta chain was observed in a study of shared clonotypes between healthy human individuals. Study results and limitations: What naive subsets generally showed was a larger estimated richness than memory subsets showed. The sharing of 5% to 6.5% of naive CD4 clonotypes was seen across a handful of donors.

A word on this clone: Its matching antigen is unknown.

The CDR3 is 15 residues long. V lost 2 bases and J lost 9; bases outside the gene matches: 9. Germline V CDR1 and CDR2: SNHLY, FYNNEI. Original handling: ImmunoSEQ sequences covered only the junction and lacked quality scores; filtering therefore differed. Assay used: immunoSEQ multiplex PCR; TCRdb lists only in-frame clones, some missing. V and J calls and clone size follow that table, whereas D and trimming were derived from the DNA. The table shows under 1,100,000 clones, with about 75% occurring only once. The J gene is TRBJ2-7, the V gene TRBV2, with 11 bases fitting TRBD2. The source of this sequence is a man in his late teens or twenties in good health. Sequenced input: memory CD4+ T cells sorted from blood. Subset given: CD45RA-negative fraction. The CDR3 DNA reads as TGTGCCAGCAGTGAACTGGGGCTAGCGGGAGGTCCGCAGTACTTC. Translating gives CASSELGLAGGPQYF.